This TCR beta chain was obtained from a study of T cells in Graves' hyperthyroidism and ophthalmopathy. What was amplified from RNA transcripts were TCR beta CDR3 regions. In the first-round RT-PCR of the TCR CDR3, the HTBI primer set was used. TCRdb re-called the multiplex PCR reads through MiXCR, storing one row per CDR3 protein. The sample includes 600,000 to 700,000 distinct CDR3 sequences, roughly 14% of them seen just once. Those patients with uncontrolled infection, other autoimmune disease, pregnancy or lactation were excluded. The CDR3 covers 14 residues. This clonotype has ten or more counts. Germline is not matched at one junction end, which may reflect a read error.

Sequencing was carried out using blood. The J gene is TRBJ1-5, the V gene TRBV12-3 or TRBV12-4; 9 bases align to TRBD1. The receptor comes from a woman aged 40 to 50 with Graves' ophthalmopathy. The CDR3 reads CASSPGQGNHPQHF. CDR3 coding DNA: TGTGCCAGCAGTCCGGGACAGGGAAATCATCCCCAGCATTTT.